Each of the 2 T cell receptor beta chains below was sequenced from the same sample in a study of CD8 T cell repertoires and HIV-1 epitope variants. Generated by immunoSEQ multiplex PCR, the TCRdb table keeps only in-frame clones and is missing some. Of 4,000 to 6,000 clones in the sample, 68% were seen once. Antigen specificity for these receptors is unknown. Sequencing was carried out using cultured CD8+ T cells derived from PBMCs. The receptors here all came from a male donor with HIV.

This chain joins TRBV4-1 and TRBJ2-7; D gene ambiguous. The V end was cut by 5 bases, the J end by 3 bases, with 8 bases between. The CDR3 consists of 12 residues. CDR1 is MGHRA and CDR2 is YSYEKL in the germline V gene. This chain's CDR3 is CASSGTNYEQYF. The CDR3 DNA follows: TGCGCCAGCAGCGGCACTAACTACGAGCAGTACTTC.

This clone has a handful of counts. The chain has TRBV28 and TRBJ1-5; D is possibly TRBD1 (5 bases). This CDR3 has 15 amino acids. The germline V gene encodes CDR1 MDHEN and CDR2 SYDVKM. The germline V and J ends were trimmed by 3 bases and 4 bases, with 13 bases remaining between them. CDR3 DNA: TGTGCCAGCAGTTTTGCAGGGCCCCCAAATCAGCCCCAGCATTTT. The encoded protein is CASSFAGPPNQPQHF.